Reported below is one TCR beta chain. Germline CDR1 LGHDT, CDR2 YNNKEL (reference sequence). This CDR3 contains 14 residues. A second PCR of 7 to 11 cycles used a sample-barcoded 5' primer and a J-beta primer mix. Using its own MiXCR run on the 5' RACE reads, TCRdb lists one record per CDR3 protein. There are 780,000 or so distinct CDR3 sequences in the sample; approximately 25% occur only once, and under 4.5% lies in the top ten. The source of the sample is a study of blood T cells in healthy people across ages. These data were also filed under a second study, of T cells of mothers and their children. Turning to that study: The donors comprised about 6 children and their three healthy Caucasian mothers. In the second PCR, M1S primer introduced barcodes and 2-4 random bases.

This receptor was taken from a boy between 10 and 17 years old in good health. The sample taken for sequencing was blood. V gene TRBV3-1 combines with J gene TRBJ2-5; D gene uncertain. The J call may be wrong; the DNA end is better matched by TRBJ2-1. CDR3 in amino acids: CASSSQQTYNEQFF. DNA of the CDR3: TGTGCCAGCAGCAGCCAACAGACGTACAATGAGCAGTTCTTC.